A single sample is the source of the 21 T cell receptor beta chains below, sequenced in a study of T-cell memory formation after mild COVID-19. TCRdb re-derived calls from the 5' RACE reads in MiXCR, one entry per CDR3 protein. The sample holds around 410,000 distinct CDR3 sequences, more than 20% seen once. The sequenced sample was PBMCs or a T cell subset sorted from them (not recorded which). These receptors were obtained from an adult woman who had mild COVID-19 (a few samples of this study predate the infection). Cell type and time point are not known.

The chain recombines TRBV25-1 with TRBJ1-1, with D uncertain. The CDR3 runs to 11 residues. V lost 8 bases, J lost 1 base, and 5 bases lay in between. The germline V gene encodes CDR1 MGHDK and CDR2 SYGVNS. CDR3 nucleotides: TGTGCCAGCCAGCGGAACACTGAAGCTTTCTTT. Its protein is CASQRNTEAFF.

Only one count was recorded for this clonotype. This chain uses TRBV6-1 with TRBJ1-5, with 12 bases fitting TRBD1. Germline V gene lookup returns CDR1 MNHNS and CDR2 SASEGT. The CDR3 has 16 residues. The trim removed 5 bases at V and 6 bases at J, leaving 8 bases unmatched. As DNA, the CDR3 is TGTGCCAGCAGTAAGCCGGGACAGGGGGCAGGTCAGCCCCAGCATTTT. Protein product: CASSKPGQGAGQPQHF.

The chain is built from TRBV28 and TRBJ1-1; D is uncertain. V dropped 7 bases and J dropped 3 bases, with 15 bases sitting between them. Germline V gives CDR1 MDHEN, CDR2 SYDVKM. The CDR3 length is 14 residues. This chain's CDR3 is CASTSRPGYTEAFF. The CDR3 DNA is TGTGCCAGCACCTCGAGGCCGGGGTACACTGAAGCTTTCTTT.

This clonotype was found a few times. The chain joins TRBV12-3 or TRBV12-4 to TRBJ2-1, with TRBD1 matching over 10 bases. The trim removed 7 bases at V and 7 bases at J, leaving 7 bases unmatched. The CDR3 contains 14 residues. In DNA form, the CDR3 reads TGTGCCAGCACTGGGGACAGGGGTGGGAATGAGCAGTTCTTC. It specifies CASTGDRGGNEQFF.

This clonotype was observed a few times. The CDR3 DNA follows: TGTGCCAGCAGTCCATCACAGGGTAGAGGCACTGAAGCTTTCTTT. Translating gives CASSPSQGRGTEAFF. The chain is built from TRBV12-3 or TRBV12-4 and TRBJ1-1; a possible D gene is TRBD1 (6 bases). The CDR3 is 15 amino acids. With 5 bases removed from V and 4 bases from J, the gap between germline ends came to 17 bases.

There are a few counts of this clonotype. V is TRBV6-6 and J is TRBJ2-2; the D gene is possibly TRBD2 (5 bases). V was cut by 6 bases and J by 2 bases, with 13 bases left in between. Per the germline V gene, CDR1 is MNHNY and CDR2 is SVGAGI (reference sequence). The CDR3 extends over 15 amino acids. CDR3 residues: CASRDRDINTGELFF. The CDR3 DNA reads as TGTGCCAGCAGGGACCGGGATATAAACACCGGGGAGCTGTTTTTT.

The chain carries TRBV15 and TRBJ1-1; D uncertain. V gave up 1 base and J gave up 5 bases, with 8 bases separating them. The CDR3 is made up of 13 amino acids. The V gene's germline CDR1 is LNHNV and CDR2 YYDKDF (reference sequence). The CDR3 DNA reads TGTGCCACCAGCAGAGCCCTAGGGACTGAAGCTTTCTTT. This translates into CATSRALGTEAFF.

This chain joins TRBV5-1 and TRBJ2-5; 10 bases agree with TRBD2. With 4 bases clipped from V and 4 bases from J, the junction kept 10 bases outside the gene matches. From germline, CDR1 is SGHRS and CDR2 YFSETQ. CDR3 length: 16 amino acids. CDR3 protein: CASSGTSGAGRETQYF. The CDR3 region has the DNA TGCGCCAGCAGCGGCACTAGCGGGGCCGGTAGAGAGACCCAGTACTTC.

V is TRBV2 and J is TRBJ2-1; D might be TRBD2 (6 bases). Looked up from germline, CDR1 is SNHLY and CDR2 is FYNNEI. This CDR3 is 13 amino acids long. V shed 6 bases and J shed 8 bases, with 14 bases lying between them. DNA of the CDR3: TGTGCCAGCAGAAAAAGGTCGGGGGATGAGCAGTTCTTC. As protein: CASRKRSGDEQFF.

This chain connects TRBV30 to TRBJ2-7; D may be TRBD1 or TRBD2 (7 bases each). The ends were cut back, 5 bases at V and 2 bases at J, with 19 bases in the middle. The V gene's germline CDR1 is GTSNPN and CDR2 SVGIG (reference sequence). This CDR3 has 15 amino acids. CDR3 nucleotide sequence: TGTGCCTGGGGGGGGAGGGGGCGTCGTCCCTACGAGCAGTACTTC. Its protein is CAWGGRGRRPYEQYF.

This rearrangement joins TRBV5-1 to TRBJ1-1; 7 bases are shared with TRBD1. The germline V gene encodes CDR1 SGHRS and CDR2 YFSETQ. CDR3 length equals 15 residues. The trim removed 3 bases at V and 0 bases at J, leaving 5 bases unmatched. CDR3 DNA: TGCGCCAGCAGCTACCAGGGACAGTTGAACACTGAAGCTTTCTTT. Amino acids: CASSYQGQLNTEAFF.

This clonotype was found once. This rearrangement joins TRBV7-2 to TRBJ1-4; D unclear. CDR3 length: 14 amino acids. The V gene's germline CDR1 is SGHTA and CDR2 FQGNSA. The V gene lost 2 bases and the J gene lost 8 bases, with 12 bases spanning the gap. CDR3 coding DNA: TGTGCCAGCAGCTTAATAGGCCAGCGGGAAAAACTGTTTTTT. Amino acids: CASSLIGQREKLFF.

In its sample, this clonotype was seen a few times. A junction end diverges from the germline sequence, so it may reflect a read error. This rearrangement joins TRBV12-3 or TRBV12-4 to TRBJ1-2; weak D call: TRBD1 (6 bases). The CDR3 is 14 amino acids. The DNA of the CDR3 is TGTGCCAGCAGCTTGGGGGGACAACCGACTTTTCTATCCTTC. Translation: CASSLGGQPTFLSF.

In this sample, this clonotype turned up a few times. This chain connects TRBV7-2 to TRBJ1-2, with a tentative D call TRBD1 (6 bases). The CDR3 covers 15 residues. Trimming removed 5 bases at V and 6 bases at J, with 19 bases between. From germline, CDR1 is SGHTA and CDR2 FQGNSA. CDR3 sequence: CASSQSGGRLDGYTF. The DNA for the CDR3 is TGTGCCAGCAGCCAATCCGGGGGGCGATTGGATGGCTACACCTTC.

A few counts support this clonotype. The chain combines TRBV7-3 with TRBJ1-6, with D maybe TRBD1 (5 bases). Germline assignment: CDR1 SGHTA and CDR2 FQGTGA. Trimming removed 0 bases from V and 11 bases from J, with 14 bases in between. The CDR3 runs to 15 residues. The CDR3 is CASSLTAGSTTPLHF. In nucleotides, the CDR3 is TGTGCCAGCAGCTTAACGGCAGGGAGTACGACACCCCTCCACTTT. Together with reference TRBV7-3 and TRBJ1-6, the CDR3 gives the full variable domain: GAGVSQTPSNKVTEKGKYVELRCDPISGHTALYWYRQSLGQGPEFLIYFQGTGAADDSGLPNDRFFAVRPEGSVSTLKIQRTERGDSAVYLCASSLTAGSTTPLHFGNGTRLTVT.

In this sample, this clonotype turned up a few times. Here the CDR3 reads CSAPTSGGRSDTQYF. The CDR3 DNA reads TGCAGTGCGCCCACTAGCGGGGGACGGTCAGATACGCAGTATTTT. This chain uses TRBV20-1 with TRBJ2-3; 11 bases match TRBD2. The CDR3 has 15 amino acids. CDR1 is DFQATT, CDR2 SNEGSKA, per germline (reference sequence). V was clipped by 6 bases and J by 4 bases; unmatched bases: 9.

On this clonotype itself: One end of the junction does not line up with germline, which may come from a read error. This chain links TRBV30 with TRBJ1-2; no firm D call. The CDR3 length is 12 residues. CDR1 and CDR2 from the germline V gene are GTSNPN and SVGIG (reference sequence). The CDR3 sequence is CAWSGDVYGCTF. For the CDR3, the DNA is TGTGCCTGGAGTGGCGACGTTTATGGCTGCACCTTC.

The chain couples TRBV24-1 to TRBJ1-1; TRBD1 matches 9 bases. V shed 2 bases and J 10 bases; nucleotides not matched to a gene: 13. From germline, CDR1 is KGHDR and CDR2 SFDVKD. This CDR3 is 16 amino acids long. The CDR3 sequence: CATSDSRTGALAGAFF. In nucleotides, the CDR3 is TGTGCCACCAGTGATTCCCGGACAGGGGCTTTAGCTGGAGCTTTCTTT.

The CDR3: CASSLNRYNEQFF. For the CDR3, the DNA is TGTGCCAGCAGTTTGAACAGATACAATGAGCAGTTCTTC. This chain joins TRBV27 and TRBJ2-1; D unresolved. V was clipped by 3 bases and J by 4 bases, with 7 bases between them. The V gene's germline CDR1 is MNHEY and CDR2 SMNVEV (reference sequence). The CDR3 covers 13 residues.

The CDR3 bases are TGTGCCAGCAGTTGGTTAGCGGGAGTCCAAGAGACCCAGTACTTC. Translation gives CASSWLAGVQETQYF. The genes are TRBV12-3 or TRBV12-4 and TRBJ2-5; 9 nucleotides agree with TRBD2. The CDR3 consists of 15 residues. Germline trimming cut 4 bases from V and 1 base from J; bases unmatched to any gene: 4.

This clonotype was seen a handful of times. The chain combines TRBV5-1 with TRBJ2-7; D is perhaps TRBD1 (5 bases). The V gene's germline CDR1 is SGHRS and CDR2 YFSETQ. V lost 2 bases and J lost 0, with 9 bases in between. The CDR3 consists of 14 residues. The CDR3 here is CASSFDSVSYEQYF. The CDR3 DNA follows: TGCGCCAGCAGCTTCGACAGCGTCTCCTACGAGCAGTACTTC.